Included here is one T cell receptor (beta chain) sequence, with context. What it binds is not known. This entry comes from a study of cytomegalovirus exposure and HLA in healthy donors. Study summary: From donors who were HLA-typed, an early data release held 65 million to 85 million unique TCRs. Study-level results: TCR beta chains numbering more than 150 were designated cytomegalovirus-associated. In a later analysis, donors in an Asian-associated ancestry cluster reportedly had fewer N-insertions in productive TCRs than the cohort mean. It was taken for granted in presence/absence analyses that sequencing depth across donors was roughly uniform.

Trimming removed 5 bases from V and 6 bases from J, with 16 bases in between. Germline V gene sequence: CDR1 SGHAT, CDR2 FQNNGV. The CDR3 spans 15 residues. 60 Vbeta and 13 Jbeta primers were used in PCR. Data came from immunoSEQ multiplex PCR; TCRdb stores just in-frame clones and leaves some out. The repertoire has about 140,000 clones, more than 60% of them found once; the top ten carry around 10%. The sequencing sample was made of PBMCs. This clonotype was sampled from a man younger than 35 in good health and CMV-seropositive. J is TRBJ2-2 and V is TRBV11-2; tentative D call: TRBD2 (6 bases). This CDR3 is CASSAGLLEAGELFF. The CDR3 nucleotides read TGTGCCAGCAGCGCCGGACTACTCGAGGCCGGGGAGCTGTTTTTT.